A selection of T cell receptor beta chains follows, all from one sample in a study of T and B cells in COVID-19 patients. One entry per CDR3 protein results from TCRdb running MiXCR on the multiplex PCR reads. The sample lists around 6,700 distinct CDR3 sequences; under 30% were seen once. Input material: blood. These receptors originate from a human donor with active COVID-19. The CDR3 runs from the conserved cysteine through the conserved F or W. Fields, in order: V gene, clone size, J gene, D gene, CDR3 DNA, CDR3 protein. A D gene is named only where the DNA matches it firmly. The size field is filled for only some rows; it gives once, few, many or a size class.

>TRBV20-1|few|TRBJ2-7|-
TGCAGTGCTAGAACGGCCTCCTACGAGCAGTACTTC
CSARTASYEQYF
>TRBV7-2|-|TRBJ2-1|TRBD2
TGTGCCAGCAGCTTAGAACTAGCGGGATACAATGAGCAGTTCTTC
CASSLELAGYNEQFF
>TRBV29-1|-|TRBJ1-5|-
TGCAGCGTGGCCGGGGCGAGCAATCAGCCCCAGCATTTT
CSVAGASNQPQHF
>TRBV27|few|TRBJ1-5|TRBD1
TGTGCCAGCAGTTATCAGGGGGCTGTTCAGCCCCAGCATTTT
CASSYQGAVQPQHF
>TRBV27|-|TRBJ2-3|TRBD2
TGTGCCAGCAGTTTATTAGCGGGAGGGTACCATACGCAGTATTTT
CASSLLAGGYHTQYF
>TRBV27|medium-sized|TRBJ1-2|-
TGTGCCAGCAGTGATATGGGGGGTGGCTACACCTTC
CASSDMGGGYTF
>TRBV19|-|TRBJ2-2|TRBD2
TGTGCCAGTAGTGGGGGGGTCGGACTAGCGGGAGGGCCGAGGACCGGGGAGCTGTTTTTT
CASSGGVGLAGGPRTGELFF
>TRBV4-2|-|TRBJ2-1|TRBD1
TGTGCCAGCAGCCCCCGACAGGGAGATAGTGATGAGCAGTTCTTC
CASSPRQGDSDEQFF
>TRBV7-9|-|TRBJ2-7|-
TGTGCCAGCAGCTTAGTGCGGAACTCCCCTCATTTGGAGCAGTACTTC
CASSLVRNSPHLEQYF
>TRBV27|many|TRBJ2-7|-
TGTGCCAGCAGGTCAGGGGACAAACGGGAACCTAACTACGAGCAGTACTTC
CASRSGDKREPNYEQYF
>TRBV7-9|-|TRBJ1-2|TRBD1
TGTGCCAGCAGCTTAGCTTCGGGACAGGGAATATATGGCTACACCTTC
CASSLASGQGIYGYTF
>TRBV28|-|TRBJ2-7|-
TGTGCCAGCAGTCTATCGACAGGAGGTTCCTACGAGCAGTACTTC
CASSLSTGGSYEQYF
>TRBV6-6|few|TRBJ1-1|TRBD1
TGTGCCAGCAGTTACTCTACAGGGGGCGCGAGCACTGAAGCTTTCTTT
CASSYSTGGASTEAFF
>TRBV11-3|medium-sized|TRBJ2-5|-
TGTGCCAGCAGCTTAGGGTTATGGGGGACCCAGTACTTC
CASSLGLWGTQYF
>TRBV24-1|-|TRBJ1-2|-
TGTGCCACCAGTAACCCGGGACGGAGCTATGGCTACACCTTC
CATSNPGRSYGYTF
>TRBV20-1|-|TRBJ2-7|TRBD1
TGCAGTAGACAGGGGGCAACCTACGAGCAGTACTTC
CSRQGATYEQYF
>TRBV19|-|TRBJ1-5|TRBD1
TGTGCCACCAGGACAGGCCAGGGGCCCCAGCATTTT
CATRTGQGPQHF
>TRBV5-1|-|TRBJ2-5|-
TGCGCCAGCAGCTTGATGAACAGTGGAGAGACCCAGTACTTC
CASSLMNSGETQYF
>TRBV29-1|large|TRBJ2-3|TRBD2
TGCAGCGTTGTAGTAGCGGGAGCGTATACGCAGTATTTT
CSVVVAGAYTQYF
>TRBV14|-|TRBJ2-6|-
TGTGCCAGCAGCCAAGACCGTGGGGCCAACGTCCTGACTTTC
CASSQDRGANVLTF
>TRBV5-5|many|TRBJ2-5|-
TGTGCCAGCAGCTTTCCTGGGAGAGAGACCCAGTACTTC
CASSFPGRETQYF
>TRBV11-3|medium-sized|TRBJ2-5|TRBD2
TGTGCCAGCAGCTTAGATGGGACTAGCAGGGAGACCCAGTACTTC
CASSLDGTSRETQYF
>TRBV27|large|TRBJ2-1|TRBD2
TGTGCCAGCAGTTTGGGAGGGAGGGCCTACAATGAGCAGTTCTTC
CASSLGGRAYNEQFF
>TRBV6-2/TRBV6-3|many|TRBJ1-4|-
TGTGCCAGCAGTTACTCGGAGGCCGAAAAACTGTTTTTT
CASSYSEAEKLFF
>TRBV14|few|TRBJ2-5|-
TGTGCCAGCAGCCCAGAGGGCCAAGAGACCCAGTACTTC
CASSPEGQETQYF